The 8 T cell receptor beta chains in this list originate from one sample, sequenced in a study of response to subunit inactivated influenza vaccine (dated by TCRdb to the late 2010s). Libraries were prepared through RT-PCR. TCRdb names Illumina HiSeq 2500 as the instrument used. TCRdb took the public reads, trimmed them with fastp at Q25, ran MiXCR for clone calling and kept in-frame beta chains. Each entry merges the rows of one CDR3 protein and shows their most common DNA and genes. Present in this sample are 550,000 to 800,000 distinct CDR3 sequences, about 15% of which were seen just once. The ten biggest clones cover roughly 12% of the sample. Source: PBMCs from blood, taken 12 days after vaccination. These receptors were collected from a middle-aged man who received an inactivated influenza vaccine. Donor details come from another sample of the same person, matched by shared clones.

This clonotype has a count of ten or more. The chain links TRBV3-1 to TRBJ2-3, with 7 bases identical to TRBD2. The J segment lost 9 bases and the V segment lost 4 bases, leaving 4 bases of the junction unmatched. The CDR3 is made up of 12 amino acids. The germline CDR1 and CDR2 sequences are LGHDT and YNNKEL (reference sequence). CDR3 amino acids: CASSPGTTTQYF. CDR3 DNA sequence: TGTGCCAGCAGCCCCGGGACTACCACGCAGTATTTT.

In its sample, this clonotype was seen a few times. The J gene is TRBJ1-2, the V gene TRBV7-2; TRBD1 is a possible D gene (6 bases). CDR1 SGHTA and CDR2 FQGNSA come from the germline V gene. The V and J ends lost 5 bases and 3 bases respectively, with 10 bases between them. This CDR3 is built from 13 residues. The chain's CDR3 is CASSPGQHYGYTF. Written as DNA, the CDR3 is TGTGCCAGCAGCCCCGGACAGCACTATGGCTACACCTTC.

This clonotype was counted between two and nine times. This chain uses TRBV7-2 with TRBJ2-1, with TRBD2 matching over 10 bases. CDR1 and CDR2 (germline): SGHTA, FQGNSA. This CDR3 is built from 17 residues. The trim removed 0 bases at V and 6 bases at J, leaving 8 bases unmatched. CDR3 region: CASSLARASGRLNEQFF. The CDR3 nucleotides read TGTGCCAGCAGCTTAGCCCGCGCTAGCGGGAGACTCAATGAGCAGTTCTTC. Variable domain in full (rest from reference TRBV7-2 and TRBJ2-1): GAGVSQSPSNKVTEKGKDVELRCDPISGHTALYWYRQSLGQGLEFLIYFQGNSAPDKSGLPSDRFSAERTGGSVSTLTIQRTQQEDSAVYLCASSLARASGRLNEQFFGPGTRLTVL.

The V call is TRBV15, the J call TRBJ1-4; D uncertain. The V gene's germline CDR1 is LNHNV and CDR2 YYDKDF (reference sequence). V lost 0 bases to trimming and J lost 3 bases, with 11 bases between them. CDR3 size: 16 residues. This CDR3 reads CATSRDGSPSNEKLFF. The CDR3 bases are TGTGCCACCAGCAGAGATGGGTCGCCGTCTAATGAAAAACTGTTTTTT.

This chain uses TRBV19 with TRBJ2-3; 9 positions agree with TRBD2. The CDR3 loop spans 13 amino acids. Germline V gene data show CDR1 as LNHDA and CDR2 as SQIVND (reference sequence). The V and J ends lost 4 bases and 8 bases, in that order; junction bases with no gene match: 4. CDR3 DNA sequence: TGTGCCAGTAGTAATAGCGGGGGAGGTACGCAGTATTTT. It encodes CASSNSGGGTQYF.

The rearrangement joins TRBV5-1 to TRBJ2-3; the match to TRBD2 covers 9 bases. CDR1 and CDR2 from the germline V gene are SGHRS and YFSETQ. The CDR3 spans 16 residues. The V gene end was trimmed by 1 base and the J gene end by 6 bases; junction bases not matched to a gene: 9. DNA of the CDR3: TGCGCCAGCAGCTTGTTACAGCGGGGGGCCTCCGATACGCAGTATTTT. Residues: CASSLLQRGASDTQYF. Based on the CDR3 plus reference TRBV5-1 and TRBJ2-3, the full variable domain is KAGVTQTPRYLIKTRGQQVTLSCSPISGHRSVSWYQQTPGQGLQFLFEYFSETQRNKGNFPGRFSGRQFSNSRSEMNVSTLELGDSALYLCASSLLQRGASDTQYFGPGTRLTVL.

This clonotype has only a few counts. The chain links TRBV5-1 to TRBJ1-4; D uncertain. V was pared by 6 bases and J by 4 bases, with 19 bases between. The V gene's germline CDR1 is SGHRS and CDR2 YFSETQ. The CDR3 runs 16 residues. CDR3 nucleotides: TGCGCCAGCACCTACTCGGCCGGTCACGGTAATGAAAAACTGTTTTTT. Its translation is CASTYSAGHGNEKLFF.

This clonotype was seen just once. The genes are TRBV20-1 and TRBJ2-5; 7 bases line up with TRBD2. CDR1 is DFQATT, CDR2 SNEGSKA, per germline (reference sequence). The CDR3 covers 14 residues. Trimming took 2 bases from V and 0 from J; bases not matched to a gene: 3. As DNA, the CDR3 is TGCAGTGCTAGACCTAGCGGTTACCAAGAGACCCAGTACTTC. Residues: CSARPSGYQETQYF.